These 10 T cell receptor beta chains originate from one sample sequenced in a study of blood T cell repertoires in COVID-19. Sequencing was performed with immunoSEQ multiplex PCR; in TCRdb, only in-frame clones are kept and a portion is missing. The sample consists of tens of thousands of clones, about 92% of them appearing once. Sequenced: peripheral blood. All receptors come from a woman of 80 years or more with acute or convalescent COVID-19.

This chain links TRBV2 with TRBJ2-7; 9 bases line up with TRBD1. From germline, CDR1 is SNHLY and CDR2 FYNNEI. The V gene end was trimmed by 5 bases and the J gene end by 0 bases; junction bases not matched to a gene: 2. CDR3 length equals 14 residues. DNA for the CDR3: TGTGCCAGCAGTTCGACAGGGGGCTCCTACGAGCAGTACTTC. Residues: CASSSTGGSYEQYF.

The chain recombines TRBV6-6 with TRBJ2-7; D is possibly TRBD1 (6 bases). Deletions cut 5 bases from V and 3 bases from J, with 8 bases between. This CDR3 has 12 amino acids. In germline, CDR1 is MNHNY, CDR2 SVGAGI (reference sequence). CDR3 nucleotide sequence: TGTGCCAGCAGTCAACAGGGCTACGAGCAGTACTTC. The encoded protein is CASSQQGYEQYF.

The V call is TRBV19, the J call TRBJ2-7; tentative D call: TRBD1 (6 bases). This CDR3 has 15 residues. V lost 4 bases and J lost 5, with 18 bases in between. CDR1 LNHDA and CDR2 SQIVND come from the germline V gene (reference sequence). CDR3 in amino acids: CASSTRGRGQNEQYF. The CDR3 nucleotides are TGTGCCAGTAGTACCCGGGGCAGGGGTCAGAACGAGCAGTACTTC. Looking up the rest from reference TRBV19 and TRBJ2-7 gives the full variable domain: DGGITQSPKYLFRKEGQNVTLSCEQNLNHDAMYWYRQDPGQGLRLIYYSQIVNDFQKGDIAEGYSVSREKKESFPLTVTSAQKNPTAFYLCASSTRGRGQNEQYFGPGTRLTVT.

This clone has only one observation. The CDR3 protein is CASSLRGDTGELFF. The DNA of the CDR3 is TGCGCCAGCAGCTTAAGGGGTGACACCGGGGAGCTGTTTTTT. This chain uses TRBV5-1 with TRBJ2-2, with D perhaps TRBD1 (5 bases). The germline gives CDR1 SGHRS, CDR2 YFSETQ. V was clipped by 2 bases and J by 3 bases, with 8 bases between them. The CDR3 covers 14 residues.

The J gene is TRBJ1-2, the V gene TRBV28, with unresolved D. Per germline, CDR1 MDHEN and CDR2 SYDVKM. Trimming left V 2 bases short and J 7 bases short, with 11 bases between. This CDR3 region has 13 residues. The CDR3 loop reads CASSLGVGSGYTF. The CDR3 coding sequence is TGTGCCAGCAGTTTAGGAGTGGGGAGTGGCTACACCTTC.

This clone was counted once. This rearrangement joins TRBV6-1 to TRBJ1-5; D is undetermined. V dropped 0 bases and J dropped 3 bases, with 18 bases sitting between them. The CDR3 covers 18 residues. Germline lookup yields CDR1 MNHNS and CDR2 SASEGT. CDR3 in amino acids: CASSEAPFGELINQPQHF. The CDR3 DNA reads TGTGCCAGCAGTGAAGCGCCCTTTGGAGAACTGATCAATCAGCCCCAGCATTTT.

V is TRBV18 and J is TRBJ2-3, with 14 bases that match TRBD2. This CDR3 spans 17 amino acids. CDR1 is KGHSH, CDR2 LQKENI, per germline. V lost 3 bases and J lost 7; bases outside the gene matches: 9. The CDR3, as DNA: TGTGCCAGCTCACCCCGGACTAGCGGGGGGTTAGAGAATACGCAGTATTTT. This gives the protein CASSPRTSGGLENTQYF.

The chain combines TRBV5-1 with TRBJ2-3, with a tentative D call TRBD1 (6 bases). The CDR3 has 14 residues. V lost 4 bases, J lost 2 bases, and 11 bases lay in between. Germline V gene lookup returns CDR1 SGHRS and CDR2 YFSETQ. CDR3 nucleotides: TGCGCCAGCAGCATGGGGGCAAACACAGATACGCAGTATTTT. This sequence encodes CASSMGANTDTQYF. Combining the CDR3 with reference TRBV5-1 and TRBJ2-3 gives the whole variable domain KAGVTQTPRYLIKTRGQQVTLSCSPISGHRSVSWYQQTPGQGLQFLFEYFSETQRNKGNFPGRFSGRQFSNSRSEMNVSTLELGDSALYLCASSMGANTDTQYFGPGTRLTVL.

The chain is built from TRBV12-3 or TRBV12-4 and TRBJ2-3; D unclear. This CDR3 has 12 amino acids. V lost 8 bases to trimming and J lost 2 bases, with 8 bases between them. CDR3 region: CASRVHTDTQYF. In DNA, the CDR3 is TGTGCCAGCCGGGTCCACACAGATACGCAGTATTTT.

The CDR3 spells CASSLREPSTDTQYF. CDR3 bases: TGTGCCAGCAGTCTCCGGGAGCCCAGCACAGATACGCAGTATTTT. V and J are TRBV2 and TRBJ2-3, with D possibly TRBD2 on 6 matching bases. V was shortened by 5 bases and J by 0 bases, with 12 bases between the two germline ends. Germline V lookup: CDR1 SNHLY, CDR2 FYNNEI. This CDR3 comprises 15 residues.